Detailed here is one T cell receptor (beta chain). The CDR3 totals 13 residues. Germline values: CDR1 WSHSY, CDR2 SAAADI. The V end lost 6 bases, the J end lost 2 bases, and 10 bases lay between the germline ends. In the PCR, 60 Vbeta and 13 Jbeta primers were used. TCRdb keeps only in-frame clones here, not all; method: immunoSEQ multiplex PCR. The repertoire holds about 120,000 clones, with around 82% as singletons. The sample is drawn from a study of cytomegalovirus exposure and HLA in healthy donors. The sample taken for sequencing was PBMCs. The chain links TRBV10-2 to TRBJ2-5; a possible D gene is TRBD2 (5 bases). The TCR sequence derives from a female donor in good health and CMV-seronegative. The CDR3 DNA reads as TGCGCCAGCAGCTTAGCGCGGCAAGAGACCCAGTACTTC. Protein product: CASSLARQETQYF.